This T cell receptor beta chain is from a study of blood T cell repertoires in COVID-19 (dated by TCRdb to 2020 to 2022). General notes on the study: Collaborator samples came from the United States, Italy and Spain and covered acute and convalescent phases of COVID-19. The prospective study material was composed of cDNA or gDNA derived from T cells, B-cell-depleted T cells, or PBMCs. Subjects who had been exposed to COVID-19, were actively infected with it, or had recovered from it provided the deeply sampled blood TCRbeta repertoires that made up the dataset. The repertoires were made available in a free public database intended to serve as a resource for research on the immune response to SARS-CoV-2. The samples were drawn from the first 160 participants of the ongoing ImmuneRACE study and from roughly 1,300 subjects provided by 6 global collaborators. Nearly every sample came with metadata listing a de-identified subject ID, COVID-19 status, age in years and sex. HLA class I and class II types, where available, came from metadata supplied by the sample provider rather than from assay-based typing.

TCRbeta CDR3 regions were amplified from genomic DNA using the immunoSEQ Assay, a bias-controlled multiplex PCR. The authors processed their data as follows. Nucleated cell counts per sample were estimated from amplification of reference gene primers within the assay. To quantify the absolute abundance of each unique TCRbeta CDR3 rearrangement, sequence reads were collapsed and filtered. For each sample, productive Simpson clonality was calculated by taking the square root of Simpson's diversity index across productive rearrangements. TCRdb holds this immuneACCESS table with in-frame rearrangements only. Some clones are missing; in checked studies, unresolved V genes explain under half, and the rest has no known cause. From that table come the V and J calls and clone size; the DNA was used to work out D and trimming. The sample profile shows some 200,000 clones; about 90% of them were found once. The top ten clones comprise 10% to 15% of the sample.

A note on this clone: Its target antigen remains unknown. It has no much larger one-base neighbor in the sample; base qualities were not kept.

The paper's findings and limits, for the study overall: The quantity of clinical and demographic metadata differed by source and by participant and was supplied without curation.

Germline trimming: 5 bases from V, 4 bases from J; junction bases outside gene matches: 8. CDR1 and CDR2 were assigned from the germline V gene (reference sequence) as LNHNV and YYDKDF. The CDR3 contains 17 residues, cysteine and phenylalanine counted. The read is trimmed to its CDR3 DNA, 51 bases read in frame from base 1. Another Seattle source contributed samples from volunteer blood donors who had recovered from COVID-19. Collaborating institutions collected whole blood in K2EDTA tubes following their own protocols. For TCRbeta analysis, collaborators shipped samples in one of three forms: frozen whole blood, isolated PBMCs, or DNA extracted from either of those sample types.

This receptor was obtained from a woman under 30 who had recovered from COVID-19. Sequencing was carried out using peripheral blood. Recombination joined TRBV15 with TRBJ2-6; 10 of the junction bases match TRBD1. The DNA reads as follows: TGTGCCACCAGCGCTCACCGGGACAGGGGAGGGGCCAACGTCCTGACTTTC. This encodes CATSAHRDRGGANVLTF.